The clone carrying this TCR beta chain has more than one count but fewer than ten. CDR1 is LNHDA and CDR2 is SQIVND in the germline V gene (reference sequence). CDR3 length equals 13 residues. Deletions cut 7 bases from V and 0 bases from J, with 7 bases between. The data were taken from a study of T cell responses to AZD1222 COVID-19 vaccine. Measured with immunoSEQ multiplex PCR; TCRdb has only the in-frame clones, and not every one. This sample has just under 150,000 clones; 70% to 90% occur once, and the top ten carry about 5%. The material sequenced was peripheral blood, taken 28 days after the second AZD1222 dose. The receptor comes from an adult who received the AZD1222 COVID-19 vaccine. This sequence joins TRBV19 and TRBJ1-3; no clear D gene. The CDR3 protein is CASTRLSGNTIYF. For the CDR3, the DNA is TGTGCCAGTACCAGACTCTCTGGAAACACCATATATTTT.